The rows below give T cell receptor beta chains drawn from one sample of a study of cytomegalovirus exposure and HLA in healthy donors. Clones were sequenced by immunoSEQ multiplex PCR, and TCRdb holds only the in-frame ones, with some missing. The sample lists around 100,000 clones; roughly 73% were seen once. Specimen: PBMCs. The receptor set was obtained from a woman in her thirties in good health and CMV-seronegative. CDR3s include the opening cysteine and the closing phenylalanine or tryptophan. The D gene is left open where the match is weak. Clone size is not always given. Where it is, it says once, few, many or a class for expanded clones.

d_call j_call cdr3_length clone_size v_call cdr3_nt cdr3_aa
- TRBJ1-2 13 - TRBV11-2 TGTGCCAGCAGCTTAGGCGCGGAAAATCCCTACACCTTC CASSLGAENPYTF
- TRBJ2-7 11 - TRBV29-1 TGCAGCGTTGAAGATTACGGGGAGCAGTACTTC CSVEDYGEQYF
- TRBJ2-5 13 - TRBV30 TGTGCCTGGGGTTTATCGGGGGTTTTGACCCAGTACTTC CAWGLSGVLTQYF
- TRBJ2-7 14 few TRBV7-9 TGTGCCAGCAGCTTGAGGCAGGGGGGCTACGAGCAGTACTTC CASSLRQGGYEQYF
- TRBJ1-1 11 - TRBV14 TGTGCCAGCAGCCAAGCTATTGAAGCTTTCTTT CASSQAIEAFF
TRBD1 TRBJ1-4 16 - TRBV4-1 TGCGCCAGCAGCCAAGATTTAGGACAGGGGTCTGAAAAACTGTTTTTT CASSQDLGQGSEKLFF
- TRBJ1-2 13 - TRBV5-4 TGTGCCAGCTCCATCGGACAACAAACAGATTGGACCTTC CASSIGQQTDWTF
- TRBJ1-1 14 - TRBV2 TGTGCCAGCAGTGAATTACCAGGAAATTTTGAAGCTTTCTTT CASSELPGNFEAFF
- TRBJ2-2 15 - TRBV7-7 TGTGCTAGCAGCTTAGGGCCAGAGAACACCGGGGAGCTGTTTTTT CASSLGPENTGELFF
TRBD1 TRBJ1-1 15 - TRBV6-1 TGTGCCATCCCGATTATACAGGGGGACCTCAGCGGAGCTTTCTTT CAIPIIQGDLSGAFF
- TRBJ1-1 14 - TRBV5-1 TGCGCCAGCAGCTTGGCCGAGAGGAACACTGAAGCTTTCTTT CASSLAERNTEAFF
- TRBJ2-3 16 - TRBV5-4 TGTGCCAGCAGCCCCGGACTTAGATCGGGCACAGATACGCAGTATTTT CASSPGLRSGTDTQYF
- TRBJ1-5 15 once TRBV6-1 TGTGCCAGCAGCGACAGAACAGGGATAGGTCAGCCCCAGCATTTT CASSDRTGIGQPQHF
- TRBJ1-2 16 - TRBV18 TGTGCCAGCTCACCGACGTCTCAGGGGATTAACTATGGCTACACCTTC CASSPTSQGINYGYTF
TRBD2 TRBJ2-5 15 - TRBV27 TGTGCCAGCAGCACCGGGACTAGCGGGGGAGAGACCCAGTACTTC CASSTGTSGGETQYF
- TRBJ1-1 14 few TRBV5-1 TGCGCCAGCAGCGGGGGACTGGGGAACACTGAAGCTTTCTTT CASSGGLGNTEAFF
- TRBJ1-2 11 few TRBV19 TGTGCCAGTAGTCTAAACTATGGCTACACCTTC CASSLNYGYTF
TRBD1 TRBJ2-5 15 once TRBV5-1 TGCGCCAGCAGCTTGGTGACAGGGGGGACAGAGACCCAGTACTTC CASSLVTGGTETQYF